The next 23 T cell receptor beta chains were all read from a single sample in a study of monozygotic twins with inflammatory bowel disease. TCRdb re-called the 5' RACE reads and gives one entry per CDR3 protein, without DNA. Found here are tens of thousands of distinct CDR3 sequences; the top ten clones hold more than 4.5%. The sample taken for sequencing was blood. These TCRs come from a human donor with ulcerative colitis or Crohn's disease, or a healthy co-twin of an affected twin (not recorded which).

CDR3: CASSSVYKGTDTQYF. The chain joins TRBV28 to TRBJ2-3. The CDR3 extends over 15 amino acids. In germline, CDR1 is MDHEN, CDR2 SYDVKM.

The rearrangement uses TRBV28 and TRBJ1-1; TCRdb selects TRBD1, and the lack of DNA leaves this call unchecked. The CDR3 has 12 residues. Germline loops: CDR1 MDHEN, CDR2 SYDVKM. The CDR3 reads CASSNRGVKAFF.

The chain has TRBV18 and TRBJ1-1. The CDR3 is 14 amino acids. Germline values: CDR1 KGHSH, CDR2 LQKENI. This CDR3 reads CASSPWTENTEAFF.

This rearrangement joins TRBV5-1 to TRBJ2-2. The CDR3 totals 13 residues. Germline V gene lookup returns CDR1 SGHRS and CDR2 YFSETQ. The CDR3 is CASSPLITGELFF.

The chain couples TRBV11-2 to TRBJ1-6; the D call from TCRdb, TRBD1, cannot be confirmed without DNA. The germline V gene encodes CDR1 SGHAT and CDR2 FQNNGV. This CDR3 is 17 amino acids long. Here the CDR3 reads CASSVPSGTGTSSPLHF.

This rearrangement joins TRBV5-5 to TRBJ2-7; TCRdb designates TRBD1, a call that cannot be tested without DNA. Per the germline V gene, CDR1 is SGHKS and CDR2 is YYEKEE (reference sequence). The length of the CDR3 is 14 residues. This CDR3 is CASSYPGQGNEQYF.

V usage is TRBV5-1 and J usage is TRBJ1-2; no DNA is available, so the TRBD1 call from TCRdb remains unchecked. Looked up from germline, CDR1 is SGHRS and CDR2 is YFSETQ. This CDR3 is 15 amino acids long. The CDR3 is CASSFQDRAYYGYTF.

The CDR3 reads CASSLPLPGGEETQYF. The rearrangement uses TRBV11-2 and TRBJ2-5; TCRdb outputs TRBD2, but without DNA this stays unchecked. This CDR3 is built from 16 residues. Germline V gene sequence: CDR1 SGHAT, CDR2 FQNNGV.

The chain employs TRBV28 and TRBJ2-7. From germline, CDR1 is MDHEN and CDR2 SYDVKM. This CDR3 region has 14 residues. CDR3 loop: CASQSSVISYEQYF. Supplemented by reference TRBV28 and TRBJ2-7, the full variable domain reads DVKVTQSSRYLVKRTGEKVFLECVQDMDHENMFWYRQDPGLGLRLIYFSYDVKMKEKGDIPEGYSVSREKKERFSLILESASTNQTSMYLCASQSSVISYEQYFGPGTRLTVT.

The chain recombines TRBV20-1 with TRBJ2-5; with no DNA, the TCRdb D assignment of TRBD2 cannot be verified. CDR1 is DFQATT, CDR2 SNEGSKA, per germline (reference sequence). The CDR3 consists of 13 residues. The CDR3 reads CSATAGGVETQYF.

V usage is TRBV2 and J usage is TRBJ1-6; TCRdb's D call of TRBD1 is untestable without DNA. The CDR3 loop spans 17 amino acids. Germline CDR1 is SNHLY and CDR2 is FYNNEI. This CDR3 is CASSAMSSRSYNSPLHF.

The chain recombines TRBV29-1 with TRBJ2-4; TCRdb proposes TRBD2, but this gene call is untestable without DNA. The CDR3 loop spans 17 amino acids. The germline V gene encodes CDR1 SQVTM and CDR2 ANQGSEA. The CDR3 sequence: CSVAPRGGSKDKNIQYF.

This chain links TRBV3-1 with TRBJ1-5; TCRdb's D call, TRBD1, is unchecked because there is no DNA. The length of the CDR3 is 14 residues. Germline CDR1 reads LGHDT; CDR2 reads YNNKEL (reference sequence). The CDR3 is CASSHSTTGQPQHF.

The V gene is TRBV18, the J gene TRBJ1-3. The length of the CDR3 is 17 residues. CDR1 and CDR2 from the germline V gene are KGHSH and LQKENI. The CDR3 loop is CASSGRAVDHSGNTIYF.

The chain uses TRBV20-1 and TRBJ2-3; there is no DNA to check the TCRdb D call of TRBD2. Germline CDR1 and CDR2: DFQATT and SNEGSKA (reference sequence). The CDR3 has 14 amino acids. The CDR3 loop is CSARDGTRRDTQYF.

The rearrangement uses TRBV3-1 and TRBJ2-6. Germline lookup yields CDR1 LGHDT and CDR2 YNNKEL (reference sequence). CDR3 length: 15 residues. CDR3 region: CASSQDPGGANVLTF. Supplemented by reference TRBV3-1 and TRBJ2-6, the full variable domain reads DTAVSQTPKYLVTQMGNDKSIKCEQNLGHDTMYWYKQDSKKFLKIMFSYNNKELIINETVPNRFSPKSPDKAHLNLHINSLELGDSAVYFCASSQDPGGANVLTFGAGSRLTVL.

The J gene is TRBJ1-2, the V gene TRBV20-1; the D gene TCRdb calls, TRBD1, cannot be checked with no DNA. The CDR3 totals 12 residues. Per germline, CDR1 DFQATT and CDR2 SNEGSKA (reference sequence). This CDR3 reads CSARDQHRGFFF.

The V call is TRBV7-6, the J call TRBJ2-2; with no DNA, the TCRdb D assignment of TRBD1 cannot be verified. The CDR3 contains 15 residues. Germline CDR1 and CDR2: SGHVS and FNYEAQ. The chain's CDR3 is CASSGGLGIPGELFF.

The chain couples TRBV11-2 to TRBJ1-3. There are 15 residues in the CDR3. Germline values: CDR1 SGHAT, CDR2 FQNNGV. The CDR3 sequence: CASSLDRLSGNTIYF.

The CDR3 sequence is CASGLGDRGQADTQYF. The rearrangement uses TRBV12-5 and TRBJ2-3; with no DNA, the TCRdb D assignment of TRBD1 cannot be verified. The CDR3 is 16 residues long. From germline, CDR1 is LGHNT and CDR2 FRNRAP.

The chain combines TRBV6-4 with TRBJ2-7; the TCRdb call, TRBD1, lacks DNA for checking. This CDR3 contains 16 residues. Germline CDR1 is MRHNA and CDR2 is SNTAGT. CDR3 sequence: CASSDFIRGLTYEQYF.

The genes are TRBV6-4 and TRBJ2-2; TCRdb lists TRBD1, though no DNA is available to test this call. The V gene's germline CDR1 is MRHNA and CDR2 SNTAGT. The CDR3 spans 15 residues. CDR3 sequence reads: CASSDSGDNTGELFF.

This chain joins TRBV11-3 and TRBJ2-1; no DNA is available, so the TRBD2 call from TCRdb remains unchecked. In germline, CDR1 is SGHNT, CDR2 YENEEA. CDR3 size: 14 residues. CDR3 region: CASSFGGGYNEQFF. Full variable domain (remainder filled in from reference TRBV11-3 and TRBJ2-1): EAGVVQSPRYKIIEKKQPVAFWCNPISGHNTLYWYLQNLGQGPELLIRYENEEAVDDSQLPKDRFSAERLKGVDSTLKIQPAELGDSAVYLCASSFGGGYNEQFFGPGTRLTVL.